These T cell receptor beta chains were read from a single sample in a study of tumor-infiltrating lymphocytes in localized non-small cell lung cancer. Sequencing was performed with immunoSEQ multiplex PCR; in TCRdb, only in-frame clones are kept and a portion is missing. This sample carries 10,000 to 13,000 clones, 65% to 90% of them seen once, and the ten largest clones take 7.8%. The material sequenced was uninvolved lung tissue not adjacent to the tumor. The receptors derive from a human donor with non-small cell lung cancer. Both conserved end residues are part of each CDR3. A D gene is named only where the DNA matches it firmly. Expanded clones are given a class, and other clones once, few, many or no size at all.

>-|TRBV5-3|TRBD1|TRBJ2-2
TGTGCCAGAAGCTTGGGACAGGGGAAGCCCGGGGAGCTGTTTTTT
CARSLGQGKPGELFF
>-|TRBV4-2|-|TRBJ1-3
TGTGCCAGCAGCCAAGGGAGGGTGATCTCTGGAAACACCATATATTTT
CASSQGRVISGNTIYF
>few|TRBV2|-|TRBJ2-5
TGTGCCAGCAGTGAGGGGGCGGTAGAGACCCAGTACTTC
CASSEGAVETQYF
>-|TRBV5-1|-|TRBJ1-4
TGCGCCAGCAGCTCGACCGGGGGAGATGAAAAACTGTTTTTT
CASSSTGGDEKLFF
>-|TRBV19|-|TRBJ2-5
TGTGCCAGTAGTATCCTTGGTGGGGAGACCCAGTACTTC
CASSILGGETQYF
>-|TRBV10-2|-|TRBJ1-1
TGCGCCAGCAGTGAGTCGATGTTGAACACTGAAGCTTTCTTT
CASSESMLNTEAFF
>-|TRBV6-6|-|TRBJ1-3
TGTGCCTCGAAAGAGGGGGGATCTGGAAACACCATATATTTT
CASKEGGSGNTIYF
>once|TRBV7-8|TRBD2|TRBJ2-5
TGTGCCAGCAGCCGAGGACTAGCGGGGGGAGAGGAGACCCAGTACTTC
CASSRGLAGGEETQYF
>once|TRBV4-2|-|TRBJ2-7
TGTGCCAGCAGCCAAGATTTGGGGGGACAAAGCTCCTACGAGCAGTACTTC
CASSQDLGGQSSYEQYF
>-|TRBV5-1|TRBD1|TRBJ1-2
TGCGCCAGCAGTCCGGGACAGAAGACGACTAACTATGGCTACACCTTC
CASSPGQKTTNYGYTF
>-|TRBV4-1|-|TRBJ2-7
TGCGCCAGCAGCCAAGAGGGGGCAGGGGCCGTCTACGAGCAGTACTTC
CASSQEGAGAVYEQYF
>-|TRBV30|-|TRBJ2-2
TGTGCCTGGAAGAGGTTGGCGAACACCGGGGAGCTGTTTTTT
CAWKRLANTGELFF
>-|TRBV19|-|TRBJ2-2
TGTGCCAGTAGTATGGACGGGAACACCGGGGAGCTGTTTTTT
CASSMDGNTGELFF
>-|TRBV5-5|-|TRBJ2-2
TGTGCCAGCAGGGGAGGGGGCTCGAACACCGGGGAGCTGTTTTTT
CASRGGGSNTGELFF
>-|TRBV11-1|-|TRBJ2-2
TGTGCCAGCAGCCACAGGGGACTACGCGGGGGTACCGGGGAGCTGTTTTTT
CASSHRGLRGGTGELFF
>-|TRBV11-2|-|TRBJ1-2
TGTGCCAGCAGCAAAGACAGGAGCTATGGCTACACCTTC
CASSKDRSYGYTF
>-|TRBV6-1|-|TRBJ1-1
TGTGCCAGCAGTGAACCAGGCAGCTTCACTGAAGCTTTCTTT
CASSEPGSFTEAFF
>-|TRBV11-2|-|TRBJ1-1
TGTGCCAGCAGCTTAGATTGGGGGCGAGGTGAAGCTTTCTTT
CASSLDWGRGEAFF
>-|TRBV6-1|TRBD1|TRBJ2-3
TGTGCAGCCGATGACAGGGGGTTCACAGATACGCAGTATTTT
CAADDRGFTDTQYF
>-|TRBV15|-|TRBJ1-2
TGTGCCACCAGCAGCGGGACGGACTATGGCTACACCTTC
CATSSGTDYGYTF
>-|TRBV7-9|-|TRBJ1-2
TGTGCCAGCAGCGGGGCGGGGTATGGCTACACCTTC
CASSGAGYGYTF
>-|TRBV6-5|-|TRBJ1-1
TGTGCCAGCAGTTCTGCCGGGGACGGGACACCATTTGAAGCTTTCTTT
CASSSAGDGTPFEAFF
>-|TRBV6-5|-|TRBJ1-1
TGTGCCAGCAGTACCACAGGGCGGAACACTGAAGCTTTCTTT
CASSTTGRNTEAFF
>-|TRBV7-2|TRBD1|TRBJ1-2
TGTGCCAGCAGTCGCAGGACAGGGGGCAACTATGGCTACACCTTC
CASSRRTGGNYGYTF
>-|TRBV18|-|TRBJ1-2
TGTGCCAGCTCCCTCGACCTAGCCACTACAAACTATGGCTACACCTTC
CASSLDLATTNYGYTF
>-|TRBV7-9|-|TRBJ2-1
TGTGCCAGCAGCTTCTCAAGGGGTTTTTACAATGAGCAGTTCTTC
CASSFSRGFYNEQFF
>-|TRBV7-8|TRBD1|TRBJ2-7
TGTGCCAGCAGCTTACCCGGGACAGGGGGCCGGGGGGAGCAGTACTTC
CASSLPGTGGRGEQYF
>-|TRBV5-3|-|TRBJ2-7
TGTGCCAGCAGCCAAGCTTCCGGCGCCGCCTACGAGCAGTACTTC
CASSQASGAAYEQYF
>-|TRBV5-6|TRBD1|TRBJ2-5
TGTGCCAGCAGCTTATCCGGGACAGGGATGGGGGGTGAGACCCAGTACTTC
CASSLSGTGMGGETQYF
>-|TRBV9|TRBD2|TRBJ2-5
TGTGCCAGCAGCGTGGGATCTAGCGGGGGGCTACAAGAGACCCAGTACTTC
CASSVGSSGGLQETQYF
>-|TRBV7-9|-|TRBJ1-1
TGTGCCAGCAGTCCCAGGGAGGCTGGGAACACTGAAGCTTTCTTT
CASSPREAGNTEAFF
>few|TRBV6-5|-|TRBJ2-5
TGTGCCAGCAGCAAGACACGGTACTTGGAGACCCAGTACTTC
CASSKTRYLETQYF
>-|TRBV19|-|TRBJ1-5
TGTGCCAGTAGTGTATATCTACAGTACAATCAGCCCCAGCATTTT
CASSVYLQYNQPQHF
>few|TRBV30|-|TRBJ2-2
TGTGCCTGGAGGTCGACCCGGGACACCGGGGAGCTGTTTTTT
CAWRSTRDTGELFF
>-|TRBV6-1|-|TRBJ2-6
TGTGCCAGCAGTCGACAGGCTACTGGGGCCAACGTCCTGACTTTC
CASSRQATGANVLTF
>-|TRBV11-2|-|TRBJ2-2
TGTGCCAGCAGCCCTGGACAGAACACCGGGGAGCTGTTTTTT
CASSPGQNTGELFF
>-|TRBV7-6|-|TRBJ1-2
TGTGCCAGCAGCGTTTCCCACCGCTATGGCTACACCTTC
CASSVSHRYGYTF
>-|TRBV10-1|-|TRBJ2-5
TGCGCCAGCAGCGACCGGACAGGCCGGGGGGAGACCCAGTACTTC
CASSDRTGRGETQYF
>-|TRBV25-1|-|TRBJ1-3
TGTGCCAGCAGTGAATATCGAGCTGGCTCTGGAAACACCATATATTTT
CASSEYRAGSGNTIYF
>-|TRBV5-1|TRBD1|TRBJ1-4
TGCGCCAGCAGCTCGACAGGGGGCGCTTTGGAAAAACTGTTTTTT
CASSSTGGALEKLFF
>-|TRBV7-8|-|TRBJ2-7
TGTGCCAGCAGCTTAGCGGGACGTTCCGAGCAGTACTTC
CASSLAGRSEQYF
>-|TRBV29-1|TRBD1|TRBJ1-1
TGCAGCGCTAACAGGGGGAGTGCCACTGAAGCTTTCTTT
CSANRGSATEAFF
>-|TRBV30|-|TRBJ2-1
TGTGCCTGGAGTGTAATGGGTCTTTCCTACAATGAGCAGTTCTTC
CAWSVMGLSYNEQFF
>-|TRBV4-3|-|TRBJ2-3
TGCGCCAGCAGCCGGGTTTGGGGGGTTAGCACAGATACGCAGTATTTT
CASSRVWGVSTDTQYF
>-|TRBV11-3|TRBD2|TRBJ2-3
TGTGCCAGCAGCCCCGGGACTAGCGGGGGGCTCTGGGATACGCAGTATTTT
CASSPGTSGGLWDTQYF
>-|TRBV19|TRBD1|TRBJ2-1
TGTGCCAGTAGCTTCGGACAGGGTAGGGGCAATGAGCAGTTCTTC
CASSFGQGRGNEQFF
>-|TRBV5-1|-|TRBJ1-4
TGCGCCAGCAGCGTGGACAGAGAAGGCGAAAAACTGTTTTTT
CASSVDREGEKLFF
>-|TRBV6-5|TRBD2|TRBJ2-5
TGTGCCAGTACTCGGGGCGGGGGGGTTCAAGAGACCCAGTACTTC
CASTRGGGVQETQYF
>-|TRBV7-9|TRBD2|TRBJ2-1
TGTGCCAGCAGCTTAGGGAGTAGCGGGGTAAATGAGCAGTTCTTC
CASSLGSSGVNEQFF
>-|TRBV6-4|-|TRBJ1-6
TGTGCCAGCAGAGCCCCTTTGCCCCTCCACTTT
CASRAPLPLHF
>-|TRBV7-2|-|TRBJ2-3
TGTGCCAGCAGCTTCCAACTAGACATCACAGATACGCAGTATTTT
CASSFQLDITDTQYF
>-|TRBV18|TRBD2|TRBJ2-1
TGTGCCAGCTCACTTAGCGGGGGAGGTTCCTACAATGAGCAGTTCTTC
CASSLSGGGSYNEQFF
>-|TRBV18|-|TRBJ1-6
TGTGCCAGCTCTCCGAATGGGAATTCACCCCTCCACTTT
CASSPNGNSPLHF
>-|TRBV19|-|TRBJ1-5
TGTGCCAGTAGTAATTATAACGGGCCTGATCAGCCCCAGCATTTT
CASSNYNGPDQPQHF
>-|TRBV7-9|-|TRBJ1-1
TGTGCCAGCAGCTCCGGGGGCCCTGAAGCTTTCTTT
CASSSGGPEAFF
>-|TRBV5-4|TRBD1|TRBJ2-2
TGTGCCAGCAGCCCACGGGACAGGGGAAACACCGGGGAGCTGTTTTTT
CASSPRDRGNTGELFF